The T cell receptor (beta chain) under discussion was sequenced for a study of T cell repertoires in cytomegalovirus infection. The overall study: Public TCR beta signatures marked donors with CMV infection and the matching HLA.

From the reads, TCRdb called clonotypes with MiXCR, one entry per CDR3 protein. The sample lists approximately 500,000 distinct CDR3 sequences, 11% occurring once. V was clipped by 5 bases and J by 4 bases, with 14 bases between them. CDR3 length equals 14 residues. Looked up from germline, CDR1 is SQVTM and CDR2 is ANQGSEA. Study-wide results and caveats: The cumulative frequency of public TCR beta families distinguished individuals who carried CMV together with the relevant HLA.

This clonotype was counted many times. Its target is unknown. The rearrangement links TRBV29-1 to TRBJ2-2; D possibly corresponds to TRBD1 (5 bases). The source is a human donor in good health (CMV status not recorded). Some clones in this sample may be carry-over from other donors' samples. The specimen sequenced was PBMCs. CDR3 in DNA: TGCAGCGTTCTCTTGGACACAGTCACCGGGGAGCTGTTTTTT. Translated: CSVLLDTVTGELFF.